This T cell receptor beta chain was recovered during a study of blood T cell repertoires in COVID-19. The CDR3 length is 16 residues. Trimming at V came to 6 bases and at J to 4 bases, leaving 10 bases not matched to a gene. Looked up from germline, CDR1 is SNHLY and CDR2 is FYNNEI. The study recruited people aged 18 to 89 years across roughly 25 US areas. Grouping used clinical history reported by participants in a survey and questionnaire. Assay: immunoSEQ multiplex PCR; the TCRdb copy retains only in-frame clones and omits some. The sample lists 150,000 to 200,000 clones, under 90% occurring once. This clone has more than one count but fewer than ten.

This rearrangement joins TRBV2 to TRBJ2-2; 8 bases are shared with TRBD2. Sequenced sample: PBMCs or T cells enriched from blood (not recorded which). The clonotype was recovered from a man in his forties or fifties who had recovered from COVID-19. CDR3 bases: TGTGCCAGCAGAAGGGCGGGGGGTATGACCACCGGGGAGCTGTTTTTT. This translates into CASRRAGGMTTGELFF.